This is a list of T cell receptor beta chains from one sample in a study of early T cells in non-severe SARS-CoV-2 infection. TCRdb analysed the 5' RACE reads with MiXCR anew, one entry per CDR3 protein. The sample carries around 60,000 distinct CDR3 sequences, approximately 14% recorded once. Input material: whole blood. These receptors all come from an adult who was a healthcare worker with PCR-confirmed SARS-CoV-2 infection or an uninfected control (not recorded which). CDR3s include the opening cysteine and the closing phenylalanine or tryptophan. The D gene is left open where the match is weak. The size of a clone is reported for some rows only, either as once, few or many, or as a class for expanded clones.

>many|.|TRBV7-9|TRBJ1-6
CASSPQGPSSYNSPLHF
TGTGCCAGCAGCCCTCAAGGGCCGAGCTCCTATAATTCACCCCTCCACTTT
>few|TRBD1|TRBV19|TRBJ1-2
CASSRQGSNYGYTF
TGTGCCAGTAGTCGACAGGGCTCTAACTATGGCTACACCTTC
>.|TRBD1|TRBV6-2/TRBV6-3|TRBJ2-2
CASRGTGHTGELFF
TGTGCCAGCAGGGGGACAGGACACACCGGGGAGCTGTTTTTT
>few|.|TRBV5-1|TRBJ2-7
CARGKIPYEQYF
TGCGCCAGAGGGAAGATTCCCTACGAGCAGTACTTC
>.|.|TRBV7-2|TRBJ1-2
CASSAADNGYTF
TGTGCCAGCAGCGCCGCAGACAATGGCTACACCTTC
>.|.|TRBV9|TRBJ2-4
CASSPQVGGTKNIQYF
TGTGCCAGCAGCCCTCAAGTAGGGGGAACCAAAAACATTCAGTACTTC
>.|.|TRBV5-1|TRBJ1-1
CASSLRPGQSTEAFF
TGCGCCAGCAGCCTACGACCCGGCCAGAGCACTGAAGCTTTCTTT
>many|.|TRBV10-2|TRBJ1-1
CASTGQRAMNTEAFF
TGCGCCAGCACCGGGCAGCGGGCCATGAACACTGAAGCTTTCTTT
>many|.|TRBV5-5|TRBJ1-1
CASSLAANTEAFF
TGTGCCAGCAGCTTGGCAGCTAACACTGAAGCTTTCTTT
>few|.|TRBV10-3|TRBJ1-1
CAIKAGGGSEAFF
TGTGCCATCAAGGCTGGGGGAGGGAGCGAAGCTTTCTTT
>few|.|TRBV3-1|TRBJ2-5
CASSRQGGGETQYF
TGTGCCAGCAGCAGACAGGGAGGGGGAGAGACCCAGTACTTC
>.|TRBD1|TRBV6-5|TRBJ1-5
CASSRNLGTGGRGNQPQHF
TGTGCCAGCAGCCGAAATTTGGGGACAGGGGGTAGGGGCAATCAGCCCCAGCATTTT
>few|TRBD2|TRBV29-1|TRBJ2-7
CSVDGLAGIYEQYF
TGCAGCGTTGATGGGCTAGCGGGGATCTACGAGCAGTACTTC
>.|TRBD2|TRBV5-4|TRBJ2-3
CASSLAGGPGDTQYF
TGTGCCAGCAGCCTAGCGGGGGGGCCAGGAGATACGCAGTATTTT
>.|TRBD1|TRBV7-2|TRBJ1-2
CASSRDRSNYGYTF
TGTGCCAGCAGCAGGGACAGATCTAACTATGGCTACACCTTC
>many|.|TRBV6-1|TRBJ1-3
CASSVQVAGNTIYF
TGTGCCAGCAGTGTTCAGGTTGCCGGAAACACCATATATTTT
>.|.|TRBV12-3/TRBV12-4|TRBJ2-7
CASSRTNTGTGSYEQYF
TGTGCCAGCAGCCGCACAAACACCGGGACCGGCTCCTACGAGCAGTACTTC
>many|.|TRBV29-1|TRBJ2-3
CSAQTVSTDTQYF
TGCAGCGCTCAGACCGTTTCCACAGATACGCAGTATTTT
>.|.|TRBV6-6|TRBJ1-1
CASSYIPGQGPNTEVFF
TGTGCCAGCAGTTATATCCCCGGGCAGGGACCTAACACTGAAGTTTTCTTT